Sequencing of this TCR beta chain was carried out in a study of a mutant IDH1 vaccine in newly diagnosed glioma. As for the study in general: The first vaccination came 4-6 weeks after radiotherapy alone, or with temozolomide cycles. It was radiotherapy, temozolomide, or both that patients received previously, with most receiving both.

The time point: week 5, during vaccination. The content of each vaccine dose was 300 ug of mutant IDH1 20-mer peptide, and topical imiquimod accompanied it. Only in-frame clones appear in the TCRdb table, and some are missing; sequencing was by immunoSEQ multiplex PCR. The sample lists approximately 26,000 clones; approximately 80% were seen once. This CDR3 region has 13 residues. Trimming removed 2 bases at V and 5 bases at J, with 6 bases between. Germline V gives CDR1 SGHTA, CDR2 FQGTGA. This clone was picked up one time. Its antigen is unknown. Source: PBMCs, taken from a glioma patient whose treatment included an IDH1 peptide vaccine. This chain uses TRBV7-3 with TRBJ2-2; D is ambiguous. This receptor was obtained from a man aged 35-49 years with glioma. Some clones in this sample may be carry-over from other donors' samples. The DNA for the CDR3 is TGTGCCAGCAGCTTAGCTGGGACCGGGGAGCTGTTTTTT. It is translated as CASSLAGTGELFF.